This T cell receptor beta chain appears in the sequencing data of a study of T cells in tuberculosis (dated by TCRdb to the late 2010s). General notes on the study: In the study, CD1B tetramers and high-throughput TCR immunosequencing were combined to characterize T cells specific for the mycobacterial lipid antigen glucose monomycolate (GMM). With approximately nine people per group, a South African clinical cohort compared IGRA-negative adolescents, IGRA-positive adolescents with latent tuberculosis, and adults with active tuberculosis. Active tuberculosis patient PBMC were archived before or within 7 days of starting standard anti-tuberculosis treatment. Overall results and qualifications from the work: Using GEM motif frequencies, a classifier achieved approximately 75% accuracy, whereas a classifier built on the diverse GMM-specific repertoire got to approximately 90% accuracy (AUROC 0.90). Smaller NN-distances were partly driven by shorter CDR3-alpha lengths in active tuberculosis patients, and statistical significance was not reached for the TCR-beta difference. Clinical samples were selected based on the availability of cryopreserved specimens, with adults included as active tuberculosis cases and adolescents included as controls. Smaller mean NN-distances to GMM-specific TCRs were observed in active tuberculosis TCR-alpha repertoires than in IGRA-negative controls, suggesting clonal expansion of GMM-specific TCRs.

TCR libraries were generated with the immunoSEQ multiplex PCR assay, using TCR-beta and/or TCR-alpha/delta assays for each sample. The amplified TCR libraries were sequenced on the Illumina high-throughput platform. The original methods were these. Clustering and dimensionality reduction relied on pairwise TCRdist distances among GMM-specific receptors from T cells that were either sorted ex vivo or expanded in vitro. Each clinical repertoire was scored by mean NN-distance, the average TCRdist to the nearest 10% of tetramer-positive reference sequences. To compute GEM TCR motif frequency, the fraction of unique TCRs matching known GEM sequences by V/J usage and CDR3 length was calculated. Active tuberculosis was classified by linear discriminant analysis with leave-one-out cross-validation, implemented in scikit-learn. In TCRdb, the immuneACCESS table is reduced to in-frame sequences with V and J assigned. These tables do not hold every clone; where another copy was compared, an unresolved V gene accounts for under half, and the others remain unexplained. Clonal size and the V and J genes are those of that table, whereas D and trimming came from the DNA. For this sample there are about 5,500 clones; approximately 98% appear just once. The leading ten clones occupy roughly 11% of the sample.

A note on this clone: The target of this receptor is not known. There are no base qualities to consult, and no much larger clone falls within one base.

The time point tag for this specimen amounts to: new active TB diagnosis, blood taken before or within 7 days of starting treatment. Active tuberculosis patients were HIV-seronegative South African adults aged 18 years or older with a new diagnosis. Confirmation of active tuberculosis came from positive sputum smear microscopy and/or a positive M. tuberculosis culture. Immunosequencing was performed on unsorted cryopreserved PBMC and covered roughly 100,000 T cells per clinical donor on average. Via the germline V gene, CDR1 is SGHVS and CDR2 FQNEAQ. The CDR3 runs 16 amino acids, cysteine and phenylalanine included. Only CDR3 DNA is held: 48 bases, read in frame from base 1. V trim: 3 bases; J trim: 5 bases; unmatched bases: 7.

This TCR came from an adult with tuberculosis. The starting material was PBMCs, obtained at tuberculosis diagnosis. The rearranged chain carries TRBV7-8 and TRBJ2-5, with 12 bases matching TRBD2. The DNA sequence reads TGTGCCAGCAGCTTTAGACTAGCGGGGGAGAAGGAGACCCAGTACTTC. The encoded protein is CASSFRLAGEKETQYF.